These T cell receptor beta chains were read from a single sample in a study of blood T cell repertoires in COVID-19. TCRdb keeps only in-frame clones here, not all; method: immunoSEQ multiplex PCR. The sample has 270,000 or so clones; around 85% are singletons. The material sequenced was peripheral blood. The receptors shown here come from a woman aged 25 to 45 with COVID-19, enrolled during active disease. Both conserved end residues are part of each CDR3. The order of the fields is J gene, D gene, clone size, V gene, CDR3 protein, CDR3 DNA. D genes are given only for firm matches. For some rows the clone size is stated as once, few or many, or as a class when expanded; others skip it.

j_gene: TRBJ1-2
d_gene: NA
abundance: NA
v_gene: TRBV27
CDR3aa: CASSLRRRDYGYTF
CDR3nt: TGTGCCAGCAGTCTCCGGCGGCGGGATTATGGCTACACCTTC

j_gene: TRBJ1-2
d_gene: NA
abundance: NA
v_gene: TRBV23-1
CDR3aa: CASSPPKAGERGYTF
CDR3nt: TGCGCCAGCAGTCCCCCCAAAGCCGGGGAGCGAGGCTACACCTTC

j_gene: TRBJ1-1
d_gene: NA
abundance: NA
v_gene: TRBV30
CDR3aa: CAWDPRVYNTEAFF
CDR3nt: TGTGCCTGGGACCCCAGGGTTTACAACACTGAAGCTTTCTTT

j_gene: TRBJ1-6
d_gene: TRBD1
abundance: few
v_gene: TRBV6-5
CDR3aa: CASSTGESYNSPLHF
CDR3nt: TGTGCCAGCAGTACAGGGGAATCCTATAATTCACCCCTCCACTTT

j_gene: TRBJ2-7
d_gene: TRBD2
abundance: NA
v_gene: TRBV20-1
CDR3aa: CSARGGNEQYF
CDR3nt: TGCAGTGCTAGGGGAGGGAACGAGCAGTACTTC

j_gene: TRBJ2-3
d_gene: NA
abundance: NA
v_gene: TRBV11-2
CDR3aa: CASSLGVAAITDTQYF
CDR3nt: TGTGCCAGCAGCTTAGGTGTAGCGGCCATCACAGATACGCAGTATTTT

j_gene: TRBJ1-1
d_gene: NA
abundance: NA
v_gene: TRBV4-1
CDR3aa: CASSQAYSRYTEAFF
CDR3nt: TGCGCCAGCAGCCAAGCCTACAGCCGATACACTGAAGCTTTCTTT

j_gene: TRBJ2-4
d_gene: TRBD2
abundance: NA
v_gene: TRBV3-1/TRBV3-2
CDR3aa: CASSQVLAGGRIAKNIQYF
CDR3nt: TGTGCCAGCAGCCAAGTTCTAGCGGGGGGCCGCATAGCCAAAAACATTCAGTACTTC

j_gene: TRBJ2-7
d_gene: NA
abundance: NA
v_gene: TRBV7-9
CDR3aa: CASSPLGSRVFTYEQYF
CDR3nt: TGTGCCAGCAGCCCCCTGGGTTCCAGGGTGTTCACCTACGAGCAGTACTTC

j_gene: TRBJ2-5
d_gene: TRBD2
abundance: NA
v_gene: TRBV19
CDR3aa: CAGTETSGGPQETQYF
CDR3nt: TGTGCCGGAACGGAGACTAGCGGGGGACCCCAAGAGACCCAGTACTTC

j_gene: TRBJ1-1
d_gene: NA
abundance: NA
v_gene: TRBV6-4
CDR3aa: CASSDLAGKTEAFF
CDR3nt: TGTGCCAGCAGTGACTTAGCAGGGAAGACTGAAGCTTTCTTT